This entry lists 25 T cell receptor beta chains sequenced from one sample in a study of T cell repertoires in cytomegalovirus infection (dated by TCRdb to about 2019). The sample was run on an Illumina HiSeq 1500. TCRdb trimmed public reads at Q25 via fastp, called clones via MiXCR and kept in-frame beta chains. A single entry per CDR3 protein holds the most common genes and DNA from its merged rows. The sample table lists around 530,000 distinct CDR3 sequences, 26% of them with a count of one. The ten biggest clones cover about 13% of the sample. Sequenced sample: PBMCs. The receptors come from a human donor in good health (CMV status not recorded). Some clones in this sample may be carry-over from other donors' samples.

This clonotype was counted only a few times. The chain employs TRBV12-3 or TRBV12-4 and TRBJ1-2; 10 bases line up with TRBD1. The CDR3 totals 15 residues. J lost 5 bases, V lost 4 bases, and 7 bases had no gene match. The CDR3 sequence: CASSSTGGARYGYTF. The CDR3 coding sequence is TGTGCCAGCAGTTCGACAGGGGGCGCCCGTTATGGCTACACCTTC.

This clonotype was seen a few times. The V gene is TRBV19, the J gene TRBJ1-2, with D maybe TRBD1 (5 bases). Germline-derived CDR1 and CDR2 are LNHDA and SQIVND (reference sequence). Trimming shortened V by 5 bases and J by 8 bases, and 21 bases separated the two germline ends. The CDR3 contains 15 residues. The CDR3 DNA reads TGTGCCAGTAGTGTCCAAGGGACTCCTGTTGGCGGCTACACCTTC. It translates to CASSVQGTPVGGYTF.

This clonotype was counted between two and nine times. This chain links TRBV7-7 with TRBJ2-5; TRBD2 might be the D (6 bases). This CDR3 region has 14 residues. The V gene lost 5 bases and the J gene lost 5 bases, with 15 bases spanning the gap. Germline CDR1 reads SSHAT; CDR2 reads FNYEAQ (reference sequence). This CDR3 is CASSPAGTEETQYF. In DNA, the CDR3 is TGTGCCAGCAGCCCGGCGGGGACCGAGGAGACCCAGTACTTC.

This clonotype was recorded many times. The rearrangement links TRBV7-8 to TRBJ2-7; D may match TRBD1 or TRBD2 (5 bases each). V was pared by 5 bases and J by 2 bases, with 28 bases between. CDR1 and CDR2 (germline): SGHVS, FQNEAQ. The CDR3 is made up of 19 amino acids. CDR3 region: CASSLGAGTGAATPYEQYF. The CDR3 bases are TGTGCCAGCAGCCTAGGTGCTGGGACGGGCGCTGCTACCCCCTACGAGCAGTACTTC.

This clonotype was counted at least ten times. The chain uses TRBV11-2 and TRBJ2-1; D is unclear. Germline V gene sequence: CDR1 SGHAT, CDR2 FQNNGV. This CDR3 spans 16 amino acids. V gave up 1 base and J gave up 0 bases, with 10 bases separating them. The CDR3 DNA sequence: TGTGCCAGCAGCTTAGGTGGCGGTAGCTCCTACAATGAGCAGTTCTTC. Protein: CASSLGGGSSYNEQFF.

A few counts support this clonotype. DNA for the CDR3: TGTGCCAGCCGTCTCAATGAACAGGGAGGCTATGGCTACACCTTC. Its protein is CASRLNEQGGYGYTF. V usage is TRBV18 and J usage is TRBJ1-2; maybe TRBD1 (6 bases). Deletions cut 8 bases from V and 4 bases from J, with 20 bases between. Germline V CDR1 and CDR2: KGHSH, LQKENI. The CDR3 covers 15 residues.

In its sample, this clonotype was seen a few times. The gene calls are TRBV11-1 and TRBJ2-7; D is perhaps TRBD1 (6 bases). The CDR3 extends over 15 amino acids. The germline V gene encodes CDR1 SGHAT and CDR2 FQDESV (reference sequence). V was cut by 3 bases and J by 1 base, with 13 bases left in between. CDR3 sequence: CASSLETGPSYEQYF. In nucleotides, the CDR3 is TGTGCCAGCAGCTTGGAGACAGGCCCTTCCTACGAGCAGTACTTC.

V gene TRBV6-5 combines with J gene TRBJ2-1; D is unclear. This CDR3 spans 10 amino acids. In germline, CDR1 is MNHEY, CDR2 SVGAGI. With 9 bases removed from V and 6 bases from J, the gap between germline ends came to 6 bases. CDR3 protein: CASWGNEQFF. CDR3 sequence (DNA): TGTGCCAGTTGGGGCAATGAGCAGTTCTTC.

This clonotype was observed a handful of times. The V and J genes are TRBV10-3 and TRBJ1-4, with 12 bases that match TRBD1. Germline CDR1 is ENHRY and CDR2 is SYGVKD. CDR3 size: 15 residues. Trimming cost V 0 bases and J 8 bases; bases outside gene matches: 1. This CDR3 is CAISESGTGGEKLFF. The CDR3 nucleotides are TGTGCCATCAGTGAGTCCGGGACAGGGGGCGAAAAACTGTTTTTT.

This chain uses TRBV6-6 with TRBJ2-1; the D is unclear. Germline CDR1 MNHNY, CDR2 SVGAGI (reference sequence). V lost 1 base and J lost 9, with 10 bases in between. CDR3 length: 13 residues. CDR3 loop: CASSYLASVEQFF. DNA for the CDR3: TGTGCCAGCAGTTACTTGGCTAGTGTTGAGCAGTTCTTC.

This clonotype has only one observation. The V call is TRBV19, the J call TRBJ2-1, with 12 bases that match TRBD2. Germline loops: CDR1 LNHDA, CDR2 SQIVND (reference sequence). CDR3 size: 15 residues. J was trimmed by 9 bases and V by 5 bases; bases with no gene match: 8. The CDR3 reads CASSQLAGGAAEQFF. Written as DNA, the CDR3 is TGTGCCAGTAGTCAACTAGCGGGAGGAGCAGCTGAGCAGTTCTTC.

This clonotype was seen more than once but under ten times. This chain uses TRBV28 with TRBJ1-1; perhaps TRBD1 as D (6 bases). Trimming removed 8 bases at V and 4 bases at J, with 11 bases between. The germline CDR1 and CDR2 sequences are MDHEN and SYDVKM. CDR3 length: 12 amino acids. As DNA, the CDR3 is TGTGCCAGCGCTGTAGGGGGCACTGAAGCTTTCTTT. Translated, it gives CASAVGGTEAFF.

The genes are TRBV6-5 and TRBJ2-5; possibly TRBD1 for D (6 bases). The CDR3 covers 16 residues. CDR1 is MNHEY, CDR2 SVGAGI, per germline. V was shortened by 2 bases and J by 5 bases, with 18 bases between the two germline ends. The CDR3 coding sequence is TGTGCCAGCAGTTACGGGCAGGGGCGAATCGGGGAGACCCAGTACTTC. Translated: CASSYGQGRIGETQYF.

In its sample, this clonotype was seen a few times. This sequence joins TRBV2 and TRBJ1-5; D is uncertain. There are 14 residues in the CDR3. V was shortened by 6 bases and J by 5 bases, with 14 bases between the two germline ends. Germline CDR1 is SNHLY and CDR2 is FYNNEI. The CDR3 here is CASSLELGYQPQHF. For the CDR3, the DNA is TGTGCCAGCAGCTTAGAACTTGGATATCAGCCCCAGCATTTT.

The V and J genes are TRBV6-1 and TRBJ1-2; D unresolved. Germline-derived CDR1 and CDR2 are MNHNS and SASEGT. The CDR3 has 14 amino acids. Deletions cut 3 bases from V and 4 bases from J, with 12 bases between. The DNA of the CDR3 is TGTGCCAGCAGTGACCGGGATAGGCTCTATGGCTACACCTTC. Translation: CASSDRDRLYGYTF.

The rearrangement uses TRBV6-1 and TRBJ1-6; D perhaps matches TRBD1 (6 bases). The germline CDR1 and CDR2 sequences are MNHNS and SASEGT. Trimming stripped 6 bases from V and 7 bases from J, with 10 bases between. This CDR3 spans 13 amino acids. The CDR3 sequence: CASRTGWNSPLHF. As DNA, the CDR3 is TGTGCCAGCAGGACAGGTTGGAATTCACCCCTCCACTTT.

This clonotype was observed a few times. This rearrangement joins TRBV27 to TRBJ1-3, with 7 bases aligning to TRBD1. Germline-derived CDR1 and CDR2 are MNHEY and SMNVEV (reference sequence). The V gene end was trimmed by 5 bases and the J gene end by 3 bases; junction bases not matched to a gene: 7. The CDR3 is 15 residues long. CDR3 sequence reads: CASSMTGSSGNTIYF. The CDR3 DNA follows: TGTGCCAGCAGTATGACAGGGTCGAGTGGAAACACCATATATTTT.

As to this clonotype: A read error is possible here, since a much larger clone lies one base away. V gene TRBV6-2 or TRBV6-3 combines with J gene TRBJ2-3; no firm D call. The germline V gene encodes CDR1 MNHEY and CDR2 SVGEGT. The V gene lost 6 bases and the J gene lost 2 bases, with 3 bases spanning the gap. The length of the CDR3 is 11 residues. CDR3 residues: CASRNTDTQYF. The CDR3 DNA reads as TGTGCCAGCAGGAACACAGATACGCAGTATTTT.

The chain recombines TRBV15 with TRBJ1-2, with no clear D. The germline V gene has CDR1 LNHNV and CDR2 YYDKDF (reference sequence). This CDR3 is 13 amino acids long. The germline V and J ends were trimmed by 1 base and 8 bases, with 11 bases remaining between them. CDR3 residues: CATSRGDMDGYTF. The CDR3 bases are TGTGCCACCAGCAGAGGGGATATGGACGGCTACACCTTC.

This rearrangement joins TRBV4-2 to TRBJ1-4; 9 bases are shared with TRBD1. CDR1 and CDR2 from the germline V gene are LGHNA and YNFKEQ. This CDR3 has 15 amino acids. V lost 2 bases, J lost 4 bases, and 2 bases stayed unmatched. CDR3 coding DNA: TGTGCCAGCAGCCAATTGACAGGGGGTAATGAAAAACTGTTTTTT. Translated: CASSQLTGGNEKLFF.

This chain links TRBV28 with TRBJ1-5; no clear D gene. V dropped 3 bases and J dropped 7 bases, with 19 bases sitting between them. Germline CDR1 reads MDHEN; CDR2 reads SYDVKM. This CDR3 has 16 residues. The CDR3 DNA is TGTGCCAGCAGTTTGGGATCGGGGTTGGTGGGACAGCCCCAGCATTTT. Protein product: CASSLGSGLVGQPQHF.

This clonotype was detected only a few times. The gene calls are TRBV29-1 and TRBJ2-1, with 12 bases matching TRBD2. The CDR3 runs to 14 residues. The trim removed 2 bases at V and 7 bases at J, leaving 3 bases unmatched. Germline CDR1 and CDR2: SQVTM and ANQGSEA. The CDR3 DNA reads as TGCAGCGTTGAACTAGCGGGAGGGCAAAATGAGCAGTTCTTC. Encoded protein: CSVELAGGQNEQFF.

In its sample, this clonotype was seen many times. CDR3 bases: TGTGCCAGCAGCCTAACTAGCGGAGGCACAGATACGCAGTATTTT. Translation gives CASSLTSGGTDTQYF. The chain joins TRBV7-2 to TRBJ2-3; 8 positions agree with TRBD2. V trimming: 5 bases; J trimming: 1 base; junction bases outside the gene matches: 5. The CDR3 is 15 residues long. Germline V gives CDR1 SGHTA, CDR2 FQGNSA.

CDR3 DNA: TGCAGTGCCCGGGTCTCCACCGGCAATGAGCAGTTCTTC. It yields the protein CSARVSTGNEQFF. V and J are TRBV20-1 and TRBJ2-1; D gene uncertain. The germline V gene encodes CDR1 DFQATT and CDR2 SNEGSKA (reference sequence). V was cut by 6 bases and J by 6 bases, with 15 bases left in between. There are 13 residues in the CDR3.

As concerns this clonotype: A read error may be the cause here, since a much bigger clone is one base away. V and J are TRBV28 and TRBJ2-7; 8 positions match TRBD1. CDR3 length: 15 residues. Germline values: CDR1 MDHEN, CDR2 SYDVKM. For the CDR3, the DNA is TGTACCAGCAGTTCCTGGACAGGGAGCTCCTACGAGCAGTACTTC. Translated: CTSSSWTGSSYEQYF. Full variable domain (rest looked up from reference TRBV28 and TRBJ2-7): DVKVTQSSRYLVKRTGEKVFLECVQDMDHENMFWYRQDPGLGLRLIYFSYDVKMKEKGDIPEGYSVSREKKERFSLILESASTNQTSMYLCTSSSWTGSSYEQYFGPGTRLTVT.